Presented here are 28 T cell receptor beta chains from one specimen sequenced in a study of beta chain features in type 1 diabetes. Expressed TCRB transcripts were sequenced because the isolated RNA had all been reverse transcribed beforehand. The table came from immunoSEQ multiplex PCR; TCRdb's copy has only in-frame clones and leaves some out. The profile shows 360,000 or so clones, about 20% of them singletons. Sequenced material: naive CD4+ T cells from blood. The source of these receptors is a woman between 18 and 29 years old in good health.

This chain links TRBV21-1 with TRBJ2-7; no check of the table's D call, TRBD2, against the DNA was made. TRBV21-1 is flagged as a pseudogene. CDR3 length: 16 amino acids. The CDR3 reads CASNLLAGARENEQYF. The DNA for the CDR3 is TGTGCCAGCAACTTGCTAGCGGGGGCCCGGGAAAACGAGCAGTACTTC.

V gene TRBV9 combines with J gene TRBJ2-2; D remains ambiguous. Germline CDR1 reads SGDLS; CDR2 reads YYNGEE. CDR3 length: 19 residues. V was pared by 4 bases and J by 1 base, with 23 bases between. CDR3 in amino acids: CASSPLIYSGEENTGELFF. As DNA, the CDR3 is TGTGCCAGCAGCCCTCTAATTTATTCGGGTGAGGAGAACACCGGGGAGCTGTTTTTT.

This clone was counted only a few times. The chain carries TRBV4-1 and TRBJ2-2, with 7 nucleotides matching TRBD1. Germline V CDR1 and CDR2: MGHRA, YSYEKL. The V segment lost 10 bases and the J segment 1 base; nucleotides outside the gene matches: 6. The CDR3 covers 14 residues. The CDR3 loop reads CATSTGRNTGELFF. CDR3 sequence (DNA): TGCGCCACCTCGACAGGGAGGAACACCGGGGAGCTGTTTTTT.

This chain connects TRBV27 to TRBJ1-4, with TRBD1 as a possible D gene (6 bases). The CDR3 extends over 15 amino acids. CDR1 and CDR2 from the germline V gene are MNHEY and SMNVEV (reference sequence). Trimming took off 4 bases at V and 0 bases at J, with 9 bases between the two ends. The CDR3 region has the DNA TGTGCCAGCAGTTCACAGGGAGCAACTAATGAAAAACTGTTTTTT. Protein product: CASSSQGATNEKLFF.

The genes are TRBV5-4 and TRBJ1-4; possible D gene TRBD1, 6 bases. This CDR3 spans 15 amino acids. V gave up 2 bases and J gave up 3 bases, with 11 bases separating them. CDR1 is SGHNT and CDR2 is YYREEE in the germline V gene (reference sequence). CDR3 region: CASSLSGAANEKLFF. DNA of the CDR3: TGTGCCAGCAGCTTATCAGGGGCCGCTAATGAAAAACTGTTTTTT.

V gene TRBV7-9 combines with J gene TRBJ1-4, with 7 bases matching TRBD1. The CDR3 is 13 residues long. V lost 4 bases, J lost 6 bases, and 2 bases stayed unmatched. Germline assignment: CDR1 SEHNR and CDR2 FQNEAQ (reference sequence). CDR3 DNA sequence: TGTGCCAGCAGCTGGACAGGTGATGAAAAACTGTTTTTT. This codes for CASSWTGDEKLFF.

The chain couples TRBV19 to TRBJ2-3; D possibly corresponds to TRBD2 (6 bases). Germline CDR1 LNHDA, CDR2 SQIVND (reference sequence). The length of the CDR3 is 17 residues. V was cut by 4 bases and J by 0 bases, with 17 bases left in between. The CDR3 reads CASSSSGLTTSTDTQYF. The CDR3 DNA follows: TGTGCCAGTAGTAGCTCGGGACTTACAACTAGCACAGATACGCAGTATTTT. Full variable domain (rest looked up from reference TRBV19 and TRBJ2-3): DGGITQSPKYLFRKEGQNVTLSCEQNLNHDAMYWYRQDPGQGLRLIYYSQIVNDFQKGDIAEGYSVSREKKESFPLTVTSAQKNPTAFYLCASSSSGLTTSTDTQYFGPGTRLTVL.

The chain joins TRBV2 to TRBJ2-1, with a weak D call TRBD1 (6 bases). The germline CDR1 and CDR2 sequences are SNHLY and FYNNEI. V lost 3 bases and J 7 bases, leaving 13 bases between the germline ends. CDR3 length: 14 amino acids. CDR3 loop: CASSDLTGQNEQFF. CDR3 coding DNA: TGTGCCAGCAGTGATTTAACAGGACAGAATGAGCAGTTCTTC.

CDR3 loop: CASSPLQGDEQYF. As DNA, the CDR3 is TGTGCCAGCAGCCCCCTACAGGGTGATGAGCAGTACTTC. The chain uses TRBV14 and TRBJ2-7; the D gene is possibly TRBD1 (6 bases). Germline loops: CDR1 SGHDN, CDR2 FVKESK. The CDR3 contains 13 residues. V gave up 4 bases and J gave up 7 bases, with 14 bases separating them.

A few counts support this clone. This rearrangement joins TRBV29-1 to TRBJ2-1, with 7 nucleotides matching TRBD2. CDR1 is SQVTM and CDR2 is ANQGSEA in the germline V gene. V trimming: 4 bases; J trimming: 3 bases; junction bases outside the gene matches: 6. The CDR3 is 14 residues long. The DNA for the CDR3 is TGCAGCGTTGGAGGGCGGGAGCGCTACAATGAGCAGTTCTTC. It encodes CSVGGRERYNEQFF.

The gene calls are TRBV5-4 and TRBJ2-1; 12 bases are shared with TRBD2. Per germline, CDR1 SGHNT and CDR2 YYREEE (reference sequence). The V segment lost 10 bases and the J segment 4 bases; nucleotides outside the gene matches: 18. The length of the CDR3 is 18 residues. CDR3 bases: TGTGCCTCCGCCTTGCAACTAGCGGGGGGCCTAGGGTACAATGAGCAGTTCTTC. Amino acid sequence: CASALQLAGGLGYNEQFF.

This clone was counted only a few times. The rearrangement uses TRBV6-1 and TRBJ2-7; D is unclear. V was shortened by 6 bases and J by 3 bases, with 9 bases between the two germline ends. The germline gives CDR1 MNHNS, CDR2 SASEGT. This CDR3 has 12 amino acids. The CDR3 spells CASRHRFYEQYF. The CDR3 DNA follows: TGTGCCAGCAGACACAGATTCTACGAGCAGTACTTC.

This clone was counted only a few times. This rearrangement joins TRBV2 to TRBJ2-7; D remains ambiguous. From germline, CDR1 is SNHLY and CDR2 FYNNEI. The CDR3 covers 14 residues. Between the trimmed V and J ends, which lost 2 bases and 6 bases, there was a span of 14 bases. The CDR3 nucleotides read TGTGCCAGCAGTGAACTTGCGATACTTGGCGAGCAGTACTTC. Its protein is CASSELAILGEQYF.

This chain links TRBV29-1 with TRBJ2-1, with 10 bases matching TRBD2. The germline gives CDR1 SQVTM, CDR2 ANQGSEA. CDR3 length: 20 residues. V trimming: 6 bases; J trimming: 6 bases; junction bases outside the gene matches: 26. The CDR3 nucleotides are TGCAGCGTGAAGCCCCACCGGGGGACGACTAGCGGGCACTTATTCAATGAGCAGTTCTTC. Translating gives CSVKPHRGTTSGHLFNEQFF.

The V call is TRBV11-3, the J call TRBJ2-3, with D perhaps TRBD1 (5 bases). The CDR3 covers 12 residues. Germline V gene data show CDR1 as SGHNT and CDR2 as YENEEA. The V end lost 5 bases, the J end lost 4 bases, and 7 bases lay between the germline ends. CDR3 sequence (DNA): TGTGCCAGCAGCGCAGGGTCAGATACGCAGTATTTT. Translating it yields CASSAGSDTQYF.

There are a few counts of this clone. The chain couples TRBV5-6 to TRBJ1-1; a weak D match, TRBD1 (5 bases). The V end was cut by 0 bases, the J end by 6 bases, with 9 bases between. The CDR3 contains 13 residues. Germline V gene lookup returns CDR1 SGHDT and CDR2 YYEEEE. In DNA, the CDR3 is TGTGCCAGCAGCTTGGGGGGCTACTCTGAAGCTTTCTTT. This gives the protein CASSLGGYSEAFF.

This chain connects TRBV5-1 to TRBJ1-1, with 7 bases that match TRBD1. The CDR3 loop spans 15 amino acids. The ends lost 7 bases at V and 6 bases at J; junction bases unmatched: 15. Germline values: CDR1 SGHRS, CDR2 YFSETQ. The CDR3 here is CASAREGAARAEAFF. The CDR3 DNA reads as TGCGCCAGCGCCCGCGAGGGGGCAGCGAGGGCTGAAGCTTTCTTT.

The chain has TRBV10-3 and TRBJ2-1, with 7 nucleotides matching TRBD1. Germline CDR1 and CDR2: ENHRY and SYGVKD. The CDR3 spans 15 residues. V trimming: 5 bases; J trimming: 5 bases; junction bases outside the gene matches: 9. CDR3 region: CAISYRQGINNEQFF. CDR3 bases: TGTGCCATCAGTTATAGACAGGGTATCAACAATGAGCAGTTCTTC.

This chain joins TRBV15 and TRBJ2-1; D gene ambiguous. The CDR3 is 16 residues long. Looked up from germline, CDR1 is LNHNV and CDR2 is YYDKDF (reference sequence). V shed 0 bases and J shed 0 bases, with 9 bases lying between them. This CDR3 is CATSRESPSSYNEQFF. DNA for the CDR3: TGTGCCACCAGCAGAGAATCGCCCAGCTCCTACAATGAGCAGTTCTTC. Filled out from reference TRBV15 and TRBJ2-1, the complete variable domain reads DAMVIQNPRYQVTQFGKPVTLSCSQTLNHNVMYWYQQKSSQAPKLLFHYYDKDFNNEADTPDNFQSRRPNTSFCFLDIRSPGLGDTAMYLCATSRESPSSYNEQFFGPGTRLTVL.

This clone was detected a few times. The chain is built from TRBV11-2 and TRBJ1-1; D may be TRBD1 (5 bases). The CDR3 runs to 14 residues. The V gene's germline CDR1 is SGHAT and CDR2 FQNNGV. V was trimmed by 0 bases and J by 1 base, leaving 6 bases between them. Here the CDR3 reads CASSLDGANTEAFF. As DNA, the CDR3 is TGTGCCAGCAGCTTAGATGGGGCGAACACTGAAGCTTTCTTT.

This clone was picked up a small number of times. The chain employs TRBV2 and TRBJ2-5; maybe TRBD2 (6 bases). The ends were cut back, 4 bases at V and 2 bases at J, with 8 bases in the middle. Germline CDR1 and CDR2: SNHLY and FYNNEI. CDR3 length equals 13 residues. Here the CDR3 DNA reads TGTGCCAGCAGTGTGGGGACTCAAGAGACCCAGTACTTC. Encoded protein: CASSVGTQETQYF.

This clone was recorded a few times. The chain joins TRBV25-1 to TRBJ2-7; 7 bases agree with TRBD2. V shed 7 bases and J 6 bases; nucleotides not matched to a gene: 9. CDR3 size: 13 residues. Looked up from germline, CDR1 is MGHDK and CDR2 is SYGVNS. The CDR3 loop is CASNVRGGSEQYF. DNA of the CDR3: TGTGCCAGCAACGTAAGGGGAGGGAGCGAGCAGTACTTC.

Worth noting for this clone: One end of the junction varies from germline; a read error may be responsible. The CDR3 region has the DNA TGCGCCAGCAGCCAAGGACAGGGTCGGAATGAAAAACTGTTTTTT. Its protein product is CASSQGQGRNEKLFF. The chain couples TRBV5-4 to TRBJ1-4; 8 nucleotides align to TRBD1. The CDR3 covers 15 residues. The germline CDR1 and CDR2 sequences are SGHNT and YYREEE (reference sequence).

The J gene is TRBJ2-1, the V gene TRBV7-2; D remains unclear. Germline V gives CDR1 SGHTA, CDR2 FQGNSA. CDR3 length: 12 residues. V was cut by 5 bases and J by 7 bases, with 9 bases left in between. CDR3: CASSPPKNEQFF. CDR3 DNA: TGTGCCAGCAGCCCCCCTAAAAATGAGCAGTTCTTC. Full variable domain (remainder filled in from reference TRBV7-2 and TRBJ2-1): GAGVSQSPSNKVTEKGKDVELRCDPISGHTALYWYRQSLGQGLEFLIYFQGNSAPDKSGLPSDRFSAERTGGSVSTLTIQRTQQEDSAVYLCASSPPKNEQFFGPGTRLTVL.

This clone was found a few times. The gene calls are TRBV14 and TRBJ1-1; possibly TRBD1 for D (5 bases). The germline CDR1 and CDR2 sequences are SGHDN and FVKESK. This CDR3 has 14 residues. Trimming left V 3 bases short and J 3 bases short, with 11 bases between. The CDR3 coding sequence is TGTGCCAGCAGCCAGGATTTCAGGGACACTGAAGCTTTCTTT. Translated, it gives CASSQDFRDTEAFF.

This clone appeared a few times. The chain employs TRBV19 and TRBJ2-5, with D unclear. The V gene's germline CDR1 is LNHDA and CDR2 SQIVND (reference sequence). The CDR3 loop spans 13 amino acids. With 10 bases removed from V and 1 base from J, the gap between germline ends came to 13 bases. The CDR3, as DNA: TGTGCCACCCGAGGCCTACCCCAAGAGACCCAGTACTTC. It specifies CATRGLPQETQYF.

This chain uses TRBV7-8 with TRBJ1-1; no clear D. V was trimmed by 5 bases and J by 1 base, leaving 8 bases between them. This CDR3 is built from 13 residues. In germline, CDR1 is SGHVS, CDR2 FQNEAQ. CDR3 region: CASSQAENTEAFF. The CDR3 DNA reads TGTGCCAGCAGCCAGGCAGAGAACACTGAAGCTTTCTTT.

V is TRBV5-1 and J is TRBJ1-2; D perhaps matches TRBD1 (5 bases). Trimming stripped 0 bases from V and 3 bases from J, with 9 bases between. The CDR3 contains 14 residues. The germline CDR1 and CDR2 sequences are SGHRS and YFSETQ. In nucleotides, the CDR3 is TGCGCCAGCAGCTTGGTTGTCAGGGACTATGGCTACACCTTC. Its protein is CASSLVVRDYGYTF.